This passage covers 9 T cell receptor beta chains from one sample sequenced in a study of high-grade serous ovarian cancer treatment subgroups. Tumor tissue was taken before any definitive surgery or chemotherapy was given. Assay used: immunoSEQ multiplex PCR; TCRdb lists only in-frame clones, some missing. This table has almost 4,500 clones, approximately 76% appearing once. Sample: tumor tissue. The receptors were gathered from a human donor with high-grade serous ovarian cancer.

The CDR3 coding sequence is TGCGCCAGCAGCCAAGAAATGGAGGGCCGGGGGGGAAACACCATATATTTT. It is translated as CASSQEMEGRGGNTIYF. The J gene is TRBJ1-3, the V gene TRBV4-3, with D possibly being TRBD1 (5 bases). From germline, CDR1 is LGHNA and CDR2 YSLEER. The CDR3 totals 17 residues. V was trimmed by 0 bases and J by 4 bases, leaving 16 bases between them.

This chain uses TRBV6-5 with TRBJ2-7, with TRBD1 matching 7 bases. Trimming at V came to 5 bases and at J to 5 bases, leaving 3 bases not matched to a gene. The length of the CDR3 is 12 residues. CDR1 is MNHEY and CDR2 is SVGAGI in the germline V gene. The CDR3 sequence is CASSRGQDEQYF. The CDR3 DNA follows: TGTGCCAGCAGTCGAGGACAGGACGAGCAGTACTTC.

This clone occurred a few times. The CDR3 DNA follows: TGTGCCAGTACCCCGAGGGGACGGGAGACCCAGTACTTC. It translates to CASTPRGRETQYF. The genes are TRBV19 and TRBJ2-5; either TRBD1 or TRBD2 may supply D (5 bases each). CDR1 is LNHDA, CDR2 SQIVND, per germline (reference sequence). Trimming removed 7 bases from V and 5 bases from J, with 14 bases in between. This CDR3 is 13 amino acids long. The full variable domain, in which reference TRBV19 and TRBJ2-5 provide the parts outside the CDR3, is DGGITQSPKYLFRKEGQNVTLSCEQNLNHDAMYWYRQDPGQGLRLIYYSQIVNDFQKGDIAEGYSVSREKKESFPLTVTSAQKNPTAFYLCASTPRGRETQYFGPGTRLLVL.

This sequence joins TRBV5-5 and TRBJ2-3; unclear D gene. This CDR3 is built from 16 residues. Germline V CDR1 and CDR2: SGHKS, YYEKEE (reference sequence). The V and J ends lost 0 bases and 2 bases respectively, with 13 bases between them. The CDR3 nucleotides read TGTGCCAGCAGCTTGGAAATGTTCCCTGACACAGATACGCAGTATTTT. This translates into CASSLEMFPDTDTQYF.

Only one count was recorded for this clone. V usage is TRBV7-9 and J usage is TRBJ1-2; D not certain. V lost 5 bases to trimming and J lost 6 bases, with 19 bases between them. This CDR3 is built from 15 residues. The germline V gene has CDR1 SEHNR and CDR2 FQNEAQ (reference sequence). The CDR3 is CASSQTPMELDGYTF. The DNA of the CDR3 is TGTGCCAGCAGCCAAACTCCGATGGAATTGGATGGCTACACCTTC. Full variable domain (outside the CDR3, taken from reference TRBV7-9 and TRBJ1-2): DTGVSQNPRHKITKRGQNVTFRCDPISEHNRLYWYRQTLGQGPEFLTYFQNEAQLEKSRLLSDRFSAERPKGSFSTLEIQRTEQGDSAMYLCASSQTPMELDGYTFGSGTRLTVV.

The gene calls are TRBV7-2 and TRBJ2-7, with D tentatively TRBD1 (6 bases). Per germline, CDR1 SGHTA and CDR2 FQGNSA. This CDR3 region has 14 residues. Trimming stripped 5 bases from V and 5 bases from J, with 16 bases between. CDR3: CASSQDGTLDEQYF. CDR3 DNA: TGTGCCAGCAGCCAGGACGGGACACTGGACGAGCAGTACTTC.

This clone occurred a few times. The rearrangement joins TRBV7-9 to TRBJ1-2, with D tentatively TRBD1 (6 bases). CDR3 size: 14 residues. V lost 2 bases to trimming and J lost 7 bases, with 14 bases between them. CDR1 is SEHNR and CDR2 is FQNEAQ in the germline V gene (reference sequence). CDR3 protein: CASSLLPRDIGYTF. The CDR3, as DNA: TGTGCCAGCAGCTTATTGCCTAGGGACATTGGCTACACCTTC. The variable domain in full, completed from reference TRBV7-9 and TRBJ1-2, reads DTGVSQNPRHKITKRGQNVTFRCDPISEHNRLYWYRQTLGQGPEFLTYFQNEAQLEKSRLLSDRFSAERPKGSFSTLEIQRTEQGDSAMYLCASSLLPRDIGYTFGSGTRLTVV.

The CDR3 DNA follows: TGCGCCAGCAGCCCCCTAGCGGGAGAGGTCACAGATACGCAGTATTTT. Translated: CASSPLAGEVTDTQYF. This chain connects TRBV5-1 to TRBJ2-3, with TRBD2 matching over 10 bases. CDR1 SGHRS and CDR2 YFSETQ come from the germline V gene. The CDR3 covers 16 residues. Trimming at V came to 4 bases and at J to 2 bases, leaving 7 bases not matched to a gene.

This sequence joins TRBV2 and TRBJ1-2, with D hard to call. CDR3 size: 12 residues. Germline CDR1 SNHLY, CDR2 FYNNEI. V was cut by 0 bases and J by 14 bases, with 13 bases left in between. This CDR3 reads CASSEALPRLTF. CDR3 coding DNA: TGTGCCAGCAGTGAAGCGCTCCCGCGATTAACCTTC.